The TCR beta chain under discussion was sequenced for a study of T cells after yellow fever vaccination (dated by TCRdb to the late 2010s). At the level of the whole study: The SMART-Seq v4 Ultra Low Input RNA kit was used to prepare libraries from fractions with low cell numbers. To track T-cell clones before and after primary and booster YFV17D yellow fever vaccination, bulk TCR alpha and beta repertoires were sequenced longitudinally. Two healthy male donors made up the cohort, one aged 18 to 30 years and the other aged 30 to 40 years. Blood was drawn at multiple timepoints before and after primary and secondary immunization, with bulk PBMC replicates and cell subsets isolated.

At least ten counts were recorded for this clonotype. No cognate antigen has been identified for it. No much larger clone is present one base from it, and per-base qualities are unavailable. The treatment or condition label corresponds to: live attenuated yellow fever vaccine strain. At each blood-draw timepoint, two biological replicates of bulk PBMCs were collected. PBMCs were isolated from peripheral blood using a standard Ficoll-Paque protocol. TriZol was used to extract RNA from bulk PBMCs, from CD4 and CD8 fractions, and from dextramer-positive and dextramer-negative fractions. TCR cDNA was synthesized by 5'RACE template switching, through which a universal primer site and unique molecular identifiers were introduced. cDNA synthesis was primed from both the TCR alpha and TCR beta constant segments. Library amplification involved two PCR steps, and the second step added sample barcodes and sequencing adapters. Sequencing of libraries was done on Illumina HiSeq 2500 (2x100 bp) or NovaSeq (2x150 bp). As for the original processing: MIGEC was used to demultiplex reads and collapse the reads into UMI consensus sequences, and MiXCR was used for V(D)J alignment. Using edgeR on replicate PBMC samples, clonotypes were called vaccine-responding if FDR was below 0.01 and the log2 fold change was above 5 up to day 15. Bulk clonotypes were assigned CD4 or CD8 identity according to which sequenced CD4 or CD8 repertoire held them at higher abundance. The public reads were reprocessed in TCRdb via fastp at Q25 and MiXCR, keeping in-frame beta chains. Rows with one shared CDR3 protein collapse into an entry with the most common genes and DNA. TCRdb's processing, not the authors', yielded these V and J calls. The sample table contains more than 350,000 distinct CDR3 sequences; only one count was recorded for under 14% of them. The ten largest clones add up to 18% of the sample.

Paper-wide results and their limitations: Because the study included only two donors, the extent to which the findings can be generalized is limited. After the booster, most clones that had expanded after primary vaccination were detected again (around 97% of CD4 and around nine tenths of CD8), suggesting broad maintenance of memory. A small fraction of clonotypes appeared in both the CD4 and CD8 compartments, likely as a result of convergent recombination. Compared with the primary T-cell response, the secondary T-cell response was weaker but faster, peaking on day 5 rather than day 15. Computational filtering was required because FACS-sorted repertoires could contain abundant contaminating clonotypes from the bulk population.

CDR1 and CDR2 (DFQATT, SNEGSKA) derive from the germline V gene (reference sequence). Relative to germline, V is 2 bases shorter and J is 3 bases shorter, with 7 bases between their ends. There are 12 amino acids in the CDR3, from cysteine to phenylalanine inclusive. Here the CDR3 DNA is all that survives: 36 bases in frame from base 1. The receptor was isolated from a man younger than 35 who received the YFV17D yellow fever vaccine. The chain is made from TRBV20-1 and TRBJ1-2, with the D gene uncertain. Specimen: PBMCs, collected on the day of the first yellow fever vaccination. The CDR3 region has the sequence CSARNNDYGYTF. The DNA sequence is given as TGCAGTGCTAGAAACAACGACTATGGCTACACCTTC.